These 21 T cell receptor beta chains originate from one sample sequenced in a study of blood T cells in healthy people across ages. Primed by a sample-barcoded 5' primer and a J-beta primer mix, a second PCR proceeded for about 7 to 11 cycles. In TCRdb, the 5' RACE reads were re-called with MiXCR into one record per CDR3 protein. Here the sample spans 1.4 million to 1.5 million distinct CDR3 sequences, 35% to 45% being singletons. Sequenced: blood. The receptors shown here come from a woman younger than 35 in good health.

The rearrangement uses TRBV6-1 and TRBJ2-6; no firm D call. Germline V gene lookup returns CDR1 MNHNS and CDR2 SASEGT. The CDR3 extends over 14 amino acids. The CDR3, as DNA: TGTGCGATACAACGGGTCTCTGGGGCCAACGTCCTGACTTTC. This encodes CAIQRVSGANVLTF.

This chain connects TRBV11-2 to TRBJ1-6; TRBD1 is a possible D gene (6 bases). The CDR3 runs 13 residues. V was shortened by 6 bases and J by 13 bases, with 16 bases between the two germline ends. Germline V gene sequence: CDR1 SGHAT, CDR2 FQNNGV. CDR3 sequence (DNA): TGTGCCAGCAGTACAGGGTCTATTTGGCCCCTCCACTTT. Its protein product is CASSTGSIWPLHF. Looking up the rest from reference TRBV11-2 and TRBJ1-6 gives the full variable domain: EAGVAQSPRYKIIEKRQSVAFWCNPISGHATLYWYQQILGQGPKLLIQFQNNGVVDDSQLPKDRFSAERLKGVDSTLKIQPAKLEDSAVYLCASSTGSIWPLHFGNGTRLTVT.

This clonotype was seen more than once but under ten times. The chain has TRBV20-1 and TRBJ2-1, with 7 bases identical to TRBD2. The CDR3 length is 12 residues. The ends lost 5 bases at V and 6 bases at J; junction bases unmatched: 4. From germline, CDR1 is DFQATT and CDR2 SNEGSKA (reference sequence). The CDR3 loop is CSAPTSPNEQFF. CDR3 DNA: TGCAGTGCTCCGACTAGCCCCAATGAGCAGTTCTTC.

This clonotype was found a few times. V is TRBV27 and J is TRBJ1-1; a weak D match, TRBD1 (5 bases). The CDR3 totals 14 residues. Germline V gives CDR1 MNHEY, CDR2 SMNVEV (reference sequence). Trimming took 5 bases from V and 4 from J, leaving 14 bases between them. The CDR3 DNA reads TGTGCCAGCAGTCCACAGGACCCAGGCACTGAAGCTTTCTTT. Residues: CASSPQDPGTEAFF.

The chain links TRBV10-3 to TRBJ1-2; the D gene is possibly TRBD1 (6 bases). CDR3 size: 13 residues. CDR1 and CDR2 (germline): ENHRY, SYGVKD. V shed 0 bases and J shed 7 bases, with 9 bases lying between them. CDR3 in amino acids: CAISESETGGYTF. DNA for the CDR3: TGTGCCATCAGTGAGTCGGAGACAGGTGGCTACACCTTC.

This clonotype was counted between two and nine times. This chain uses TRBV4-2 with TRBJ2-1; 14 bases map to TRBD2. Per the germline V gene, CDR1 is LGHNA and CDR2 is YNFKEQ. The CDR3 consists of 16 residues. Trimming took 4 bases from V and 8 from J; bases not matched to a gene: 7. The CDR3 spells CASSPRGLAGVDEQFF. DNA of the CDR3: TGTGCCAGCAGCCCCCGGGGACTAGCGGGAGTCGATGAGCAGTTCTTC.

The chain carries TRBV12-3 or TRBV12-4 and TRBJ2-7, with 8 bases aligning to TRBD2. Trimming removed 8 bases from V and 0 bases from J; junction bases left unmatched: 3. This CDR3 spans 13 amino acids. CDR3 nucleotides: TGTGCCAGCCAGACTAGCGTCTCCTACGAGCAGTACTTC. As protein: CASQTSVSYEQYF.

The chain uses TRBV6-2 or TRBV6-3 and TRBJ2-5; TRBD2 is a possible D gene (5 bases). This CDR3 has 12 residues. CDR1 and CDR2 (germline): MNHEY, SVGEGT. Trimming removed 5 bases from V and 5 bases from J, with 9 bases in between. CDR3 nucleotide sequence: TGTGCCAGCAGTGCGGACTGGGAGACCCAGTACTTC. Encoded protein: CASSADWETQYF.

This rearrangement joins TRBV10-3 to TRBJ1-2; tentatively, D is TRBD1 (6 bases). In germline, CDR1 is ENHRY, CDR2 SYGVKD. The CDR3 totals 13 residues. V was shortened by 11 bases and J by 8 bases, with 21 bases between the two germline ends. CDR3 sequence: CAYRDGSAFGYTF. DNA for the CDR3: TGTGCCTACAGGGACGGATCCGCTTTCGGCTACACCTTC.

About this clonotype itself: At one end the junction does not follow the germline gene, possibly because of a read error. This rearrangement joins TRBV20-1 to TRBJ2-3; TRBD2 is a possible D gene (6 bases). Germline V CDR1 and CDR2: DFQATT, SNEGSKA (reference sequence). The CDR3 has 17 amino acids. The CDR3 region is CSARDWGEVYRTDTQYF. The CDR3 nucleotides read TGTAGTGCTAGAGATTGGGGGGAGGTCTATCGCACAGATACGCAGTATTTT.

The chain carries TRBV18 and TRBJ2-1; D unresolved. The length of the CDR3 is 14 residues. Per germline, CDR1 KGHSH and CDR2 LQKENI. Trimming removed 2 bases at V and 13 bases at J, with 18 bases between. CDR3 sequence (DNA): TGTGCCAGCTCACCAGAGAGTCAGACTGGGATTCAGTTCTTC. Translating gives CASSPESQTGIQFF.

The chain recombines TRBV4-1 with TRBJ1-2; 8 bases align to TRBD1. The CDR3 contains 16 residues. CDR1 is MGHRA and CDR2 is YSYEKL in the germline V gene. J lost 2 bases, V lost 4 bases, and 9 bases had no gene match. The CDR3 DNA reads TGCGCCAGCAGCCGAACCCACGGACAGGGAAACTATGGCTACACCTTC. Amino acids: CASSRTHGQGNYGYTF.

V gene TRBV11-2 combines with J gene TRBJ1-6; 7 bases map to TRBD1. The CDR3 contains 16 residues. Germline V lookup: CDR1 SGHAT, CDR2 FQNNGV. The V segment lost 0 bases and the J segment 10 bases; nucleotides outside the gene matches: 9. CDR3 DNA sequence: TGTGCCAGCAGCTTAGATGGGACAGCCGTAAACTCACCCCTCCACTTT. Residues: CASSLDGTAVNSPLHF.

The chain uses TRBV12-5 and TRBJ2-3; TRBD2 is a possible D gene (5 bases). The length of the CDR3 is 15 residues. V was trimmed by 6 bases and J by 3 bases, leaving 16 bases between them. CDR1 and CDR2 from the germline V gene are LGHNT and FRNRAP. The CDR3 region has the DNA TGTGCTAGTGGACTAGGAGAAGGATGGACAGATACGCAGTATTTT. This codes for CASGLGEGWTDTQYF.

The genes are TRBV3-1 and TRBJ1-4, with D perhaps matching TRBD1 (6 bases). V lost 2 bases to trimming and J lost 1 base, with 11 bases between them. Germline values: CDR1 LGHDT, CDR2 YNNKEL (reference sequence). The CDR3 totals 16 residues. The CDR3 DNA follows: TGTGCCAGCAGCCAACATATAGGGGGAACTAATGAAAAACTGTTTTTT. It encodes CASSQHIGGTNEKLFF.

This clonotype was detected only a few times. This chain uses TRBV20-1 with TRBJ2-3; D unclear. V was shortened by 6 bases and J by 0 bases, with 19 bases between the two germline ends. The CDR3 sequence is 16 residues long. CDR1 is DFQATT and CDR2 is SNEGSKA in the germline V gene (reference sequence). CDR3 sequence reads: CSAPKRTLDSTDTQYF. DNA of the CDR3: TGCAGTGCCCCCAAAAGGACCTTGGACAGCACAGATACGCAGTATTTT.

The rearrangement uses TRBV10-3 and TRBJ2-3; D remains unclear. CDR3 size: 13 residues. Per the germline V gene, CDR1 is ENHRY and CDR2 is SYGVKD. With 4 bases removed from V and 1 base from J, the gap between germline ends came to 6 bases. In DNA, the CDR3 is TGTGCCATCAGTGGTCACGGCACAGATACGCAGTATTTT. Translating gives CAISGHGTDTQYF.

This chain uses TRBV9 with TRBJ2-1; no clear D gene. The CDR3 runs to 14 residues. Germline CDR1 SGDLS, CDR2 YYNGEE. V lost 2 bases to trimming and J lost 8 bases, with 14 bases between them. This CDR3 is CASSVWGSGDEQFF. CDR3 DNA sequence: TGTGCCAGCAGCGTGTGGGGTTCGGGCGATGAGCAGTTCTTC.

CDR3 sequence reads: CSARGPPGDTQYF. For the CDR3, the DNA is TGCAGTGCTAGAGGCCCCCCGGGTGATACGCAGTATTTT. This chain links TRBV20-1 with TRBJ2-3, with D hard to call. V was clipped by 1 base and J by 6 bases, with 11 bases between them. CDR1 and CDR2 (germline): DFQATT, SNEGSKA (reference sequence). The CDR3 length is 13 residues.

This clonotype was detected a few times. The J gene is TRBJ2-3, the V gene TRBV29-1, with D maybe TRBD2 (6 bases). There are 21 residues in the CDR3. The V gene's germline CDR1 is SQVTM and CDR2 ANQGSEA. With 5 bases removed from V and 5 bases from J, the gap between germline ends came to 38 bases. CDR3: CSVLTRDVGPYLGRREDTQYF. Written as DNA, the CDR3 is TGCAGCGTTCTCACTCGTGATGTGGGACCTTATTTGGGAAGGAGGGAAGATACGCAGTATTTT.

This chain uses TRBV20-1 with TRBJ2-1, with 10 bases identical to TRBD2. The germline gives CDR1 DFQATT, CDR2 SNEGSKA (reference sequence). This CDR3 is built from 15 residues. Trimming cost V 4 bases and J 1 base; bases outside gene matches: 4. CDR3 loop: CSATSGRASYNEQFF. The DNA for the CDR3 is TGCAGTGCTACGAGCGGGAGGGCTTCCTACAATGAGCAGTTCTTC.